The text below deals with one T cell receptor beta chain. Its target is unknown. Looked up from germline, CDR1 is SQVTM and CDR2 is ANQGSEA. Trimming took off 5 bases at V and 0 bases at J, with 11 bases between the two ends. CDR3 size: 14 residues. The entry originates in a study of cytomegalovirus exposure and HLA in healthy donors. Primers included in the PCR were 60 Vbeta and 13 Jbeta primers. Data came from immunoSEQ multiplex PCR; TCRdb stores just in-frame clones and leaves some out. Altogether approximately 150,000 clones are present, roughly three quarters being singletons, with the ten largest covering roughly 1.4%. General study points: Later examination showed HLA-associated TCR beta chains had greater clonal expansion than equally common others.

This sequence joins TRBV29-1 and TRBJ1-5; perhaps TRBD1 as D (5 bases). The sequence derives from a man in his sixties in good health and CMV-seronegative. The sample consisted of PBMCs. CDR3 amino acids: CSVWTPNSNQPQHF. The CDR3 DNA reads as TGCAGCGTTTGGACACCTAATAGCAATCAGCCCCAGCATTTT.